These 21 T cell receptor beta chains came from one sample sequenced in a study of cytomegalovirus exposure and HLA in healthy donors. A multiplex PCR was run with 60 Vbeta primers and 13 Jbeta primers. Data came from immunoSEQ multiplex PCR; TCRdb stores just in-frame clones and leaves some out. The sample has around 140,000 clones, around 80% seen once. Sequencing was performed on PBMCs. The source is a female donor in good health and CMV-seronegative.

V and J are TRBV15 and TRBJ2-7; D is unresolved. CDR3 length equals 14 residues. Germline V lookup: CDR1 LNHNV, CDR2 YYDKDF (reference sequence). Deletions cut 5 bases from V and 4 bases from J, with 15 bases between. CDR3 DNA sequence: TGTGCCACCAGCCTAGAGACTTCTTTTTACGAGCAGTACTTC. Its protein product is CATSLETSFYEQYF. The full variable domain, with the rest looked up from reference TRBV15 and TRBJ2-7, is DAMVIQNPRYQVTQFGKPVTLSCSQTLNHNVMYWYQQKSSQAPKLLFHYYDKDFNNEADTPDNFQSRRPNTSFCFLDIRSPGLGDTAMYLCATSLETSFYEQYFGPGTRLTVT.

The genes are TRBV10-2 and TRBJ1-1; 9 bases align to TRBD1. Germline-derived CDR1 and CDR2 are WSHSY and SAAADI. After removal of 7 bases from V and 1 base from J, the junction contained 4 bases not matched to a gene. The CDR3 runs 14 residues. CDR3 sequence: CASTRTGANTEAFF. The DNA for the CDR3 is TGCGCCAGCACCCGGACAGGGGCGAACACTGAAGCTTTCTTT.

The V and J genes are TRBV6-6 and TRBJ2-3; 12 nucleotides match TRBD2. Germline V gene data show CDR1 as MNHNY and CDR2 as SVGAGI (reference sequence). The CDR3 spans 16 residues. V lost 5 bases to trimming and J lost 6 bases; unmatched junction nucleotides: 9. The CDR3 region is CASSKPTSGSRDTQYF. CDR3 nucleotide sequence: TGTGCCAGCAGTAAGCCGACTAGCGGGAGCCGGGATACGCAGTATTTT.

The rearrangement uses TRBV30 and TRBJ2-7, with 11 bases identical to TRBD1. Trimming cost V 0 bases and J 7 bases; bases outside gene matches: 8. Germline loops: CDR1 GTSNPN, CDR2 SVGIG (reference sequence). This CDR3 region has 15 residues. The CDR3 coding sequence is TGTGCCTGGAGTGTGGGACAGGGGGGGGTATGGGAGCAGTACTTC. Translating gives CAWSVGQGGVWEQYF.

The chain is built from TRBV18 and TRBJ1-6, with 8 bases matching TRBD1. The CDR3 extends over 15 amino acids. Germline CDR1 is KGHSH and CDR2 is LQKENI. J gave up 7 bases and V 3 bases, and 5 bases lay outside the gene matches. The CDR3 sequence is CASSPLTGVNSPLHF. In nucleotides, the CDR3 is TGTGCCAGCTCACCGTTGACAGGGGTAAATTCACCCCTCCACTTT.

The chain is built from TRBV27 and TRBJ2-3, with TRBD1 identical over 7 bases. This CDR3 region has 15 residues. The J segment lost 0 bases and the V segment lost 6 bases, leaving 6 bases of the junction unmatched. Germline V gene sequence: CDR1 MNHEY, CDR2 SMNVEV (reference sequence). CDR3 residues: CASRGQTFSTDTQYF. In nucleotides, the CDR3 is TGTGCCAGCAGGGGACAGACTTTTAGCACAGATACGCAGTATTTT.

The chain couples TRBV29-1 to TRBJ1-1; tentatively, D is TRBD1 (6 bases). V gave up 3 bases and J gave up 1 base, with 9 bases separating them. CDR3 length: 13 residues. CDR1 and CDR2 from the germline V gene are SQVTM and ANQGSEA. The DNA for the CDR3 is TGCAGCGTTGATCGAGGGGGGAACACTGAAGCTTTCTTT. Amino acid sequence: CSVDRGGNTEAFF.

This clone was found a few times. The chain recombines TRBV5-1 with TRBJ1-1, with TRBD1 as a possible D gene (6 bases). CDR1 is SGHRS, CDR2 YFSETQ, per germline. The CDR3 is 14 amino acids. V was shortened by 3 bases and J by 0 bases, with 9 bases between the two germline ends. The CDR3 region has the DNA TGCGCCAGCAGCTCCGGGACACTGAACACTGAAGCTTTCTTT. Protein product: CASSSGTLNTEAFF.

The J gene is TRBJ2-7, the V gene TRBV5-1; TRBD2 might be the D (7 bases). This CDR3 comprises 14 residues. Between the trimmed V and J ends, which lost 6 bases and 2 bases, there was a span of 15 bases. Looked up from germline, CDR1 is SGHRS and CDR2 is YFSETQ. The CDR3 DNA reads as TGCGCCAGCAAGCGGGACACCGGTCCCTACGAGCAGTACTTC. It is translated as CASKRDTGPYEQYF.

The chain links TRBV7-2 to TRBJ1-5; 7 bases match TRBD1. V lost 5 bases, J lost 0 bases, and 4 bases stayed unmatched. The CDR3 has 15 residues. The germline V gene encodes CDR1 SGHTA and CDR2 FQGNSA. The CDR3 loop is CASSQTGISNQPQHF. CDR3 nucleotide sequence: TGTGCCAGCAGCCAGACAGGGATTAGCAATCAGCCCCAGCATTTT.

V usage is TRBV29-1 and J usage is TRBJ2-1; 9 bases are a match to TRBD1. Germline CDR1 is SQVTM and CDR2 is ANQGSEA. V was clipped by 7 bases and J by 4 bases; unmatched bases: 8. This CDR3 has 14 amino acids. The CDR3 here is CSAQGTGSYNEQFF. The CDR3 DNA sequence: TGCAGCGCCCAGGGGACAGGGTCATACAATGAGCAGTTCTTC.

The sample holds a few counts of this clone. V is TRBV6-5 and J is TRBJ1-1; TRBD1 matches 10 bases. The length of the CDR3 is 12 residues. Trimming took 6 bases from V and 11 from J; bases not matched to a gene: 6. The germline CDR1 and CDR2 sequences are MNHEY and SVGAGI. The CDR3 is CASSDRGRNAFF. CDR3 coding DNA: TGTGCCAGCAGCGACAGGGGGCGGAATGCTTTCTTT.

The genes are TRBV25-1 and TRBJ1-2; the D is unclear. Germline V gene lookup returns CDR1 MGHDK and CDR2 SYGVNS. The ends were cut back, 2 bases at V and 7 bases at J, with 14 bases in the middle. The CDR3 has 14 amino acids. This chain's CDR3 is CASSENSVKSGYTF. The CDR3 region has the DNA TGTGCCAGCAGTGAAAATTCGGTGAAGTCTGGCTACACCTTC.

The chain is built from TRBV6-5 and TRBJ2-5, with D possibly being TRBD1 (6 bases). The J call may not be correct, given that the DNA end is closer to TRBJ2-7. CDR3 length: 12 amino acids. CDR1 and CDR2 from the germline V gene are MNHEY and SVGAGI. This CDR3 reads CASSYRGTEQYF. CDR3 sequence (DNA): TGTGCCAGCAGTTACAGGGGGACCGAGCAGTACTTC.

V gene TRBV4-3 combines with J gene TRBJ1-1; possibly TRBD1 for D (6 bases). V lost 0 bases to trimming and J lost 7 bases, with 9 bases between them. Germline V gene sequence: CDR1 LGHNA, CDR2 YSLEER. CDR3 length: 13 amino acids. The DNA for the CDR3 is TGCGCCAGCAGCCAAGATAGAGGGGGTGAAGCTTTCTTT. Protein product: CASSQDRGGEAFF.

The chain joins TRBV29-1 to TRBJ2-7, with D possibly TRBD1 on 5 matching bases. The V end lost 1 base, the J end lost 9 bases, and 13 bases lay between the germline ends. The germline V gene has CDR1 SQVTM and CDR2 ANQGSEA. The CDR3 spans 12 residues. The CDR3 DNA is TGCAGCGTTGAAGTAGGCAGGGATGGGCAGTACTTC. It translates to CSVEVGRDGQYF.

This clone has only a few counts. The chain combines TRBV4-1 with TRBJ2-7; 11 positions agree with TRBD1. Looked up from germline, CDR1 is MGHRA and CDR2 is YSYEKL. CDR3 length: 15 residues. With V trimmed by 5 bases and J by 5 bases, 8 bases remained unmatched. This chain's CDR3 is CASSGRTGGRDEQYF. The CDR3 DNA is TGCGCCAGCAGCGGAAGGACAGGGGGCAGGGACGAGCAGTACTTC.

This clone came up a few times. The J gene is TRBJ1-3, the V gene TRBV4-2, with D tentatively TRBD1 (6 bases). Germline values: CDR1 LGHNA, CDR2 YNFKEQ. The ends were cut back, 2 bases at V and 3 bases at J, with 20 bases in the middle. This CDR3 is 18 amino acids long. The CDR3 here is CASSQKGGAGHIGNTIYF. In DNA form, the CDR3 reads TGTGCCAGCAGCCAAAAGGGGGGGGCAGGGCACATTGGAAACACCATATATTTT.

The rearrangement joins TRBV6-1 to TRBJ2-2; D call uncertain. Looked up from germline, CDR1 is MNHNS and CDR2 is SASEGT. With 10 bases removed from V and 3 bases from J, the gap between germline ends came to 9 bases. The CDR3 has 12 amino acids. CDR3 nucleotide sequence: TGTGCCATTGGTCGGTACACCGGGGAGCTGTTTTTT. Protein product: CAIGRYTGELFF.

The rearrangement links TRBV5-4 to TRBJ1-2; tentatively, D is TRBD1 (6 bases). In germline, CDR1 is SGHNT, CDR2 YYREEE (reference sequence). V was pared by 2 bases and J by 1 base, with 15 bases between. The CDR3 runs 16 residues. CDR3 DNA: TGTGCCAGCAGCTTAGAGGGAGGGGGGTTTAACTATGGCTACACCTTC. It codes for CASSLEGGGFNYGYTF.

This chain uses TRBV28 with TRBJ2-5; possible D gene TRBD2, 6 bases. V was cut by 6 bases and J by 4 bases, with 12 bases left in between. The CDR3 runs to 13 residues. CDR1 is MDHEN and CDR2 is SYDVKM in the germline V gene. This CDR3 reads CASRPGLTETQYF. CDR3 coding DNA: TGTGCCAGCAGACCGGGACTGACAGAGACCCAGTACTTC.